This entry features one T cell receptor (beta chain) sequence. What it binds is unknown. V shed 3 bases and J shed 4 bases, with 15 bases lying between them. CDR1 is SGHRS and CDR2 is YFSETQ in the germline V gene. CDR3 length: 15 amino acids. Profiling relied on immunoSEQ multiplex PCR, and the TCRdb table lists in-frame clones only, not all of them. The sample comprises approximately 3,000 clones, around 76% of which are singletons, and about 7.5% rests with the top ten. This sample is part of a study of brain metastases from non-small cell lung cancer. Study-level results: T-cell clones appeared expanded in about 60% of brain metastases relative to matched primary tumors.

The sequencing sample was made of primary lung tumor tissue. V and J are TRBV5-1 and TRBJ2-3; perhaps TRBD1 as D (5 bases). The clonotype was recovered from a donor at least 40 years old with non-small cell lung cancer. CDR3 residues: CASSSTQGFADTQYF. In DNA form, the CDR3 reads TGCGCCAGCAGCTCAACCCAGGGTTTTGCAGATACGCAGTATTTT.